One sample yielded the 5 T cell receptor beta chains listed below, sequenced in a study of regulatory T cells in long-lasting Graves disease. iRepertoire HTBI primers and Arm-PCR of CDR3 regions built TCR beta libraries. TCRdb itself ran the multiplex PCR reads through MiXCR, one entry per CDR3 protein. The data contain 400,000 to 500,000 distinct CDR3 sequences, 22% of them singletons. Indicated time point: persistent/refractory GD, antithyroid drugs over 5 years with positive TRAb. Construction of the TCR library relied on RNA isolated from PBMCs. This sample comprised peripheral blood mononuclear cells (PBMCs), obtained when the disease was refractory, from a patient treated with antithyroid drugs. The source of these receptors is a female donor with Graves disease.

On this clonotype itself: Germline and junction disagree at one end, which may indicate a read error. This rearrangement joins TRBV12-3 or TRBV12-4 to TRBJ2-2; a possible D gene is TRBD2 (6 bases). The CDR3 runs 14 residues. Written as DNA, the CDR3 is TGTGCCAGCAACTTTAGGTCTGATGGCGGGAAGCTGTTTTTT. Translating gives CASNFRSDGGKLFF.

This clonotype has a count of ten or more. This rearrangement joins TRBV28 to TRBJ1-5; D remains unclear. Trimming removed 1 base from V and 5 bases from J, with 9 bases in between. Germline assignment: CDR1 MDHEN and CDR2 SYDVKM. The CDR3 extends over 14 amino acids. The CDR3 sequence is CASSLSGLYQPQHF. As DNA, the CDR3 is TGTGCCAGCAGTTTATCTGGACTGTATCAGCCCCAGCATTTT. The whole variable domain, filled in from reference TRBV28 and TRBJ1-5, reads DVKVTQSSRYLVKRTGEKVFLECVQDMDHENMFWYRQDPGLGLRLIYFSYDVKMKEKGDIPEGYSVSREKKERFSLILESASTNQTSMYLCASSLSGLYQPQHFGDGTRLSIL.

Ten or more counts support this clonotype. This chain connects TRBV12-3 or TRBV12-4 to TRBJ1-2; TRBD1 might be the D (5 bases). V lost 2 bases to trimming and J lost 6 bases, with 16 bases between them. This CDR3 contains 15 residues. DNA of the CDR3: TGTGCCAGCAGTTTAAATCACAGGAGTTTCGATGGCTACACCTTC. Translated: CASSLNHRSFDGYTF.

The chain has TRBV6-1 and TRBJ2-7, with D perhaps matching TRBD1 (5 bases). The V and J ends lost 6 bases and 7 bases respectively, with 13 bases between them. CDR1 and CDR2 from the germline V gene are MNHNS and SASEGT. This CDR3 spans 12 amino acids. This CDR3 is CASSLRVREQYF. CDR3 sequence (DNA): TGTGCCAGCAGCCTCAGGGTCCGGGAGCAGTACTTC.

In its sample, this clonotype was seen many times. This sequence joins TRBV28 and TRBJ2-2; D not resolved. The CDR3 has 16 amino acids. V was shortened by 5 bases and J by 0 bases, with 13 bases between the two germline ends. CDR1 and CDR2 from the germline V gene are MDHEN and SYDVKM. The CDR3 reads CASSPLVAANTGELFF. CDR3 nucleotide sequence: TGTGCCAGCAGTCCTCTAGTGGCGGCGAACACCGGGGAGCTGTTTTTT.